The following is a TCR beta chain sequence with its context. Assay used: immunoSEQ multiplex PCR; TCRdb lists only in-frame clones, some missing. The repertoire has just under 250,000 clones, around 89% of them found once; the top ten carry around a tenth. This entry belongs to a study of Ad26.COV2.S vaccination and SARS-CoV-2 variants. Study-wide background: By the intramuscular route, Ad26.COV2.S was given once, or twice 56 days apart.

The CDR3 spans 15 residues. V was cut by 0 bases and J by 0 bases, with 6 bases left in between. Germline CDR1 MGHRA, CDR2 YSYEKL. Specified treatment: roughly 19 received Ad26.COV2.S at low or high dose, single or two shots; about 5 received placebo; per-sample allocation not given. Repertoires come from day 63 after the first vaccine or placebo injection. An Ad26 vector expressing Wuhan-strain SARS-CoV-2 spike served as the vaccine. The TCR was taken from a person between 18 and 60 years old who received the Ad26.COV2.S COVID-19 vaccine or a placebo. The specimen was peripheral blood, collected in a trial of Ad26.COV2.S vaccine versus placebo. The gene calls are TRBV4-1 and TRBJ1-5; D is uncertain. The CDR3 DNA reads TGCGCCAGCAGCCAAGATCCAGTTAGCAATCAGCCCCAGCATTTT. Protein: CASSQDPVSNQPQHF.